This T cell receptor (beta chain) emerged from a study of blood T cell repertoires in COVID-19. Study-wide background: The analysed material was cDNA or gDNA that came from T cells, B-cell-depleted T cells, or PBMCs.

V lost 0 bases to trimming and J lost 0 bases, with 9 bases between them. CDR1 is SGHNT, CDR2 YYREEE, per germline (reference sequence). This CDR3 is 16 amino acids long. TCRdb's copy holds only in-frame clones and misses some; the assay was immunoSEQ multiplex PCR. The data show fewer than 250,000 clones, approximately 88% seen once. The study recruited people aged about 18 to 90 years across 20 to 30 US areas. The sequence derives from a woman aged 30 to 39 who had recovered from COVID-19. Source material: PBMCs or T cells enriched from blood (not recorded which). The rearrangement links TRBV5-4 to TRBJ1-4; no definite D call. The CDR3 sequence: CASSLGLTATNEKLFF. CDR3 in DNA: TGTGCCAGCAGCTTGGGGCTAACAGCAACTAATGAAAAACTGTTTTTT. Full variable domain (missing parts from reference TRBV5-4 and TRBJ1-4): ETGVTQSPTHLIKTRGQQVTLRCSSQSGHNTVSWYQQALGQGPQFIFQYYREEENGRGNFPPRFSGLQFPNYSSELNVNALELDDSALYLCASSLGLTATNEKLFFGSGTQLSVL.